One sample yielded the 15 T cell receptor beta chains listed below, sequenced in a study of memory CD4+ T cells and cytomegalovirus serostatus. The sort gate was single viable CD3+CD4+CD8-CD45RO+ cells for memory CD4+ T cells. Produced via immunoSEQ multiplex PCR; TCRdb's table is partial and in-frame only. The table lists about 61,000 clones, about 81% of them singletons. What was sequenced was memory CD4+ T cells from blood. The receptors come from an adult in good health and CMV-seronegative.

The chain uses TRBV4-1 and TRBJ2-1; D not certain. Deletions cut 1 base from V and 0 bases from J, with 10 bases between. Germline CDR1 is MGHRA and CDR2 is YSYEKL. CDR3 length: 16 residues. The CDR3 DNA is TGCGCCAGCAGCCAAGTGGATCTGAGCTCCTACAATGAGCAGTTCTTC. Protein: CASSQVDLSSYNEQFF.

The table lists this clone with a count of one. V and J are TRBV5-1 and TRBJ1-3, with 8 bases aligning to TRBD1. This CDR3 spans 22 amino acids. J was trimmed by 0 bases and V by 3 bases; bases with no gene match: 23. The germline gives CDR1 SGHRS, CDR2 YFSETQ. CDR3 amino acids: CASSSTPPGTGNPAVSGNTIYF. The CDR3 DNA follows: TGCGCCAGCAGCTCCACACCCCCCGGGACAGGTAACCCCGCGGTCTCTGGAAACACCATATATTTT.

The rearrangement joins TRBV19 to TRBJ2-6, with D perhaps given as TRBD1 or TRBD2 (6 bases each). The length of the CDR3 is 18 residues. CDR1 and CDR2 from the germline V gene are LNHDA and SQIVND (reference sequence). V was shortened by 5 bases and J by 0 bases, with 17 bases between the two germline ends. The CDR3 protein is CASSPTGRGGSGANVLTF. CDR3 nucleotides: TGTGCCAGTAGTCCCACAGGGCGGGGCGGCTCTGGGGCCAACGTCCTGACTTTC.

The CDR3 protein is CASSLDGGVTDTQYF. The CDR3 region has the DNA TGTGCCAGCAGCTTAGATGGAGGGGTGACAGATACGCAGTATTTT. The chain uses TRBV11-3 and TRBJ2-3, with a tentative D call TRBD2 (6 bases). The ends were cut back, 0 bases at V and 3 bases at J, with 10 bases in the middle. The germline V gene encodes CDR1 SGHNT and CDR2 YENEEA. The CDR3 loop spans 15 amino acids. Using reference TRBV11-3 and TRBJ2-3 for the parts outside the CDR3, the full variable domain is EAGVVQSPRYKIIEKKQPVAFWCNPISGHNTLYWYLQNLGQGPELLIRYENEEAVDDSQLPKDRFSAERLKGVDSTLKIQPAELGDSAVYLCASSLDGGVTDTQYFGPGTRLTVL.

V and J are TRBV6-6 and TRBJ1-1; D is ambiguous. The CDR3 is 11 residues long. From germline, CDR1 is MNHNY and CDR2 SVGAGI (reference sequence). The V and J ends lost 4 bases and 5 bases respectively, with 5 bases between them. The CDR3 DNA sequence: TGTGCCAGCAGTTCCAAAACTGAAGCTTTCTTT. Its translation is CASSSKTEAFF.

V gene TRBV6-5 combines with J gene TRBJ1-6; D unresolved. V lost 4 bases and J lost 12, with 10 bases in between. The CDR3 consists of 12 residues. Germline-derived CDR1 and CDR2 are MNHEY and SVGAGI. The DNA of the CDR3 is TGTGCCAGCAGTTCCCCGTTGGGACCCCTCCACTTT. Its translation: CASSSPLGPLHF.

The CDR3 DNA reads as TGCGCCAGCAGCACGACAGGTGAGCGGCAGTTCTTC. Encoded protein: CASSTTGERQFF. The chain combines TRBV5-1 with TRBJ2-1; TRBD1 is a possible D gene (6 bases). The CDR3 is 12 residues long. V dropped 4 bases and J dropped 12 bases, with 14 bases sitting between them. The germline gives CDR1 SGHRS, CDR2 YFSETQ.

V gene TRBV2 combines with J gene TRBJ2-1; 10 nucleotides line up with TRBD2. Trimming cost V 9 bases and J 7 bases; bases outside gene matches: 18. This CDR3 is 17 amino acids long. The germline V gene encodes CDR1 SNHLY and CDR2 FYNNEI. The CDR3 reads CASGPLPTSGRQNEQFF. The DNA of the CDR3 is TGTGCCAGTGGGCCCCTCCCGACTAGCGGGCGACAGAATGAGCAGTTCTTC.

This rearrangement joins TRBV7-8 to TRBJ2-2, with 8 bases that match TRBD1. The CDR3 is 16 residues long. CDR1 SGHVS and CDR2 FQNEAQ come from the germline V gene. The ends lost 5 bases at V and 5 bases at J; junction bases unmatched: 10. CDR3 loop: CASSPPRGRRTGELFF. DNA for the CDR3: TGTGCCAGCAGCCCCCCCAGGGGGCGGAGGACCGGGGAGCTGTTTTTT.

This chain connects TRBV7-3 to TRBJ2-1; D remains unclear. Germline V gene lookup returns CDR1 SGHTA and CDR2 FQGTGA. The V gene lost 5 bases and the J gene lost 12 bases, with 17 bases spanning the gap. The CDR3 consists of 13 residues. The chain's CDR3 is CASSKTYGQAQFF. For the CDR3, the DNA is TGTGCCAGCAGCAAAACTTATGGCCAGGCGCAGTTCTTC. The full variable domain, rest sourced from reference TRBV7-3 and TRBJ2-1, is GAGVSQTPSNKVTEKGKYVELRCDPISGHTALYWYRQSLGQGPEFLIYFQGTGAADDSGLPNDRFFAVRPEGSVSTLKIQRTERGDSAVYLCASSKTYGQAQFFGPGTRLTVL.

This clone appeared once. This rearrangement joins TRBV27 to TRBJ2-7; D is tentatively TRBD1 or TRBD2 (7 bases each). The CDR3 spans 15 residues. The V end lost 6 bases, the J end lost 3 bases, and 18 bases lay between the germline ends. CDR1 is MNHEY, CDR2 SMNVEV, per germline (reference sequence). CDR3 DNA sequence: TGTGCCAGCAGCCGAGGTGGGGGGGACAGCTACGAGCAGTACTTC. Protein product: CASSRGGGDSYEQYF.

This clone was counted once. This chain connects TRBV7-2 to TRBJ2-3; 8 bases align to TRBD1. The V gene end was trimmed by 6 bases and the J gene end by 1 base; junction bases not matched to a gene: 6. Germline CDR1 SGHTA, CDR2 FQGNSA. CDR3 length: 15 amino acids. The CDR3 loop reads CASRSDRVRTDTQYF. The CDR3 bases are TGTGCCAGCAGATCGGACAGGGTCCGCACAGATACGCAGTATTTT.

Written as DNA, the CDR3 is TGTGCCAGCTCACCAGACAGGTTGGTCTACGAGCAGTACTTC. Translation: CASSPDRLVYEQYF. The chain recombines TRBV18 with TRBJ2-7; D may be TRBD1 (6 bases). Trimming took 2 bases from V and 3 from J, leaving 11 bases between them. CDR3 length: 14 amino acids. In germline, CDR1 is KGHSH, CDR2 LQKENI.

The genes are TRBV6-1 and TRBJ2-7, with 11 bases aligning to TRBD2. This CDR3 is 15 amino acids long. V lost 0 bases, J lost 2 bases, and 0 bases stayed unmatched. Germline V gives CDR1 MNHNS, CDR2 SASEGT. For the CDR3, the DNA is TGTGCCAGCAGTGAAGCTAGCGGGGGGGCCTACGAGCAGTACTTC. Translation: CASSEASGGAYEQYF.

CDR3 nucleotide sequence: TGTGCCAGTAGTTCCAGGACAGTAACAGATACGCAGTATTTT. It specifies CASSSRTVTDTQYF. V gene TRBV19 combines with J gene TRBJ2-3; D might be TRBD1 (6 bases). This CDR3 region has 14 residues. Germline lookup yields CDR1 LNHDA and CDR2 SQIVND (reference sequence). Trimming shortened V by 5 bases and J by 3 bases, and 12 bases separated the two germline ends.